The 7 T cell receptor beta chains reported below all come from one sample, sequenced in a study of neurological immune-mediated disorders (dated by TCRdb to between 2018 and 2021). The library was prepared using 5' RACE. Sequencing used an Illumina HiSeq 2500. TCRdb trimmed public reads at Q25 via fastp, called clones via MiXCR and kept in-frame beta chains. Every CDR3 protein is listed once, alongside the most common genes and DNA of its rows. Present in this sample are over 15,000 distinct CDR3 sequences, approximately 12% of which were seen just once. Roughly 29% of the sample rests with the top ten. Sequenced sample: CD8+ T cells from blood. These receptors were collected from a woman aged 45-65 years in good health.

Ten or more counts support this clonotype. The chain couples TRBV4-1 to TRBJ2-2; D uncertain. The CDR3 has 14 amino acids. Trimming stripped 2 bases from V and 7 bases from J, with 11 bases between. Germline V gene lookup returns CDR1 MGHRA and CDR2 YSYEKL. The chain's CDR3 is CASSQNRANGELFF. For the CDR3, the DNA is TGCGCCAGCAGCCAAAACCGGGCCAACGGGGAGCTGTTTTTT.

This clonotype has ten or more counts. V is TRBV4-1 and J is TRBJ2-7; the D gene is possibly TRBD2 (6 bases). This CDR3 has 14 residues. The ends were cut back, 1 base at V and 3 bases at J, with 10 bases in the middle. Germline V gene data show CDR1 as MGHRA and CDR2 as YSYEKL. DNA for the CDR3: TGCGCCAGCAGCCAAGCGATCGGGGGCTACGAGCAGTACTTC. This encodes CASSQAIGGYEQYF.

There are many counts of this clonotype. The chain uses TRBV9 and TRBJ2-3; D is unresolved. Germline V CDR1 and CDR2: SGDLS, YYNGEE. The CDR3 length is 14 residues. Between the trimmed V and J ends, which lost 0 bases and 6 bases, there was a span of 11 bases. CDR3 amino acids: CASSVEVGLDTQYF. The CDR3 DNA is TGTGCCAGCAGCGTAGAGGTAGGGTTGGATACGCAGTATTTT. The full variable domain, rest sourced from reference TRBV9 and TRBJ2-3, is DSGVTQTPKHLITATGQRVTLRCSPRSGDLSVYWYQQSLDQGLQFLIQYYNGEERAKGNILERFSAQQFPDLHSELNLSSLELGDSALYFCASSVEVGLDTQYFGPGTRLTVL.

Many counts were recorded for this clonotype. J is TRBJ2-1 and V is TRBV14, with D unclear. Germline CDR1 SGHDN, CDR2 FVKESK. The germline V and J ends were trimmed by 5 bases and 2 bases, with 13 bases remaining between them. The CDR3 is 15 residues long. CDR3 in amino acids: CASSTHRQAYNEQFF. DNA for the CDR3: TGTGCCAGCAGCACACATAGACAAGCCTACAATGAGCAGTTCTTC.

This clonotype was seen repeatedly, ten times or more. V usage is TRBV20-1 and J usage is TRBJ1-2, with D perhaps TRBD1 (6 bases). The CDR3 consists of 16 residues. Germline V gives CDR1 DFQATT, CDR2 SNEGSKA (reference sequence). Trimming took 7 bases from V and 8 from J, leaving 29 bases between them. The CDR3, as DNA: TGCAGTGTTTCCCAGGTCCGGACAGATGGATGGCTAGGCTACACCTTC. It codes for CSVSQVRTDGWLGYTF.

In this sample, this clonotype turned up many times. The V call is TRBV4-1, the J call TRBJ2-3, with 8 bases that match TRBD1. The germline gives CDR1 MGHRA, CDR2 YSYEKL. This CDR3 has 16 amino acids. V shed 3 bases and J 0 bases; nucleotides not matched to a gene: 5. The CDR3 loop reads CASSQRGQGSTDTQYF. CDR3 in DNA: TGCGCCAGCAGCCAGAGAGGACAGGGAAGCACAGATACGCAGTATTTT.

This clonotype was recorded a few times. The J gene is TRBJ2-5, the V gene TRBV7-2, with TRBD1 identical over 9 bases. Germline CDR1 reads SGHTA; CDR2 reads FQGNSA. CDR3 length: 17 amino acids. Trimming at V came to 5 bases and at J to 2 bases, leaving 12 bases not matched to a gene. The CDR3, as DNA: TGTGCCAGCAGCCACCGGGACAGGGATCCCTGGCAAGAGACCCAGTACTTC. It is translated as CASSHRDRDPWQETQYF.